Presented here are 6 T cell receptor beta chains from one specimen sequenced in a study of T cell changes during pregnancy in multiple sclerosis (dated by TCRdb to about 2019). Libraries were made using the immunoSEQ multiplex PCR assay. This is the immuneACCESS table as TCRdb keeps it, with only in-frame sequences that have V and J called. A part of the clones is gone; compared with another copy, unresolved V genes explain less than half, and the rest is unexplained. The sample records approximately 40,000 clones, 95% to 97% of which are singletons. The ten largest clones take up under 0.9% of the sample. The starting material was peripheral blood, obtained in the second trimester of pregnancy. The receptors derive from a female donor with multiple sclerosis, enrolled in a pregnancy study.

CDR3 residues: CASSFRSPSGNTEAFF. The DNA of the CDR3 is TGTGCCAGCAGCTTTCGGTCTCCCTCGGGGAACACTGAAGCTTTCTTT. This chain uses TRBV5-8 with TRBJ1-1; D unresolved. This CDR3 has 16 amino acids. Trimming shortened V by 2 bases and J by 1 base, and 15 bases separated the two germline ends. Germline CDR1 reads SGHTS; CDR2 reads YDEGEE.

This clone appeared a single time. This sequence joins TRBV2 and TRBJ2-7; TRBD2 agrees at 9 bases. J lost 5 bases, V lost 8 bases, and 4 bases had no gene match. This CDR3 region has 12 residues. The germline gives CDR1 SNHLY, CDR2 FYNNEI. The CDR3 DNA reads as TGTGCCAGCGGGACTAGCTGGGACGAGCAGTACTTC. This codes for CASGTSWDEQYF.

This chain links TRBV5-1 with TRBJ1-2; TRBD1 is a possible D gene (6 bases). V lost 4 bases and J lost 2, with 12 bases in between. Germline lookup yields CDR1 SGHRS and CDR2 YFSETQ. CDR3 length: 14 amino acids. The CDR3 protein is CASSPLDSNYGYTF. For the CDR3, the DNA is TGCGCCAGCAGCCCCCTGGACAGCAACTATGGCTACACCTTC. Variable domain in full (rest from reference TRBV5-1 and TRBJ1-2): KAGVTQTPRYLIKTRGQQVTLSCSPISGHRSVSWYQQTPGQGLQFLFEYFSETQRNKGNFPGRFSGRQFSNSRSEMNVSTLELGDSALYLCASSPLDSNYGYTFGSGTRLTVV.

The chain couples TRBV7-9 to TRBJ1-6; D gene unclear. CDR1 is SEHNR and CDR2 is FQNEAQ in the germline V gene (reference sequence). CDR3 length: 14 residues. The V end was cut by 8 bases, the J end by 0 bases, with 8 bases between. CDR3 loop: CASGESSYNSPLHF. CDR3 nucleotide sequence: TGTGCCAGCGGGGAGAGCTCCTATAATTCACCCCTCCACTTT. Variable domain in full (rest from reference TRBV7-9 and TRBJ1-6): DTGVSQNPRHKITKRGQNVTFRCDPISEHNRLYWYRQTLGQGPEFLTYFQNEAQLEKSRLLSDRFSAERPKGSFSTLEIQRTEQGDSAMYLCASGESSYNSPLHFGNGTRLTVT.

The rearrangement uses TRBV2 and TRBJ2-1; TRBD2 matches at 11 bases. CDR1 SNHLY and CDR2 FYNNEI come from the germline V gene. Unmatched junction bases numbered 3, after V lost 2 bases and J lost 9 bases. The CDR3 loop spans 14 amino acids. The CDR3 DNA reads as TGTGCCAGCAGTGAAACTAGCGGGGGTTCTGAGCAGTTCTTC. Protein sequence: CASSETSGGSEQFF.

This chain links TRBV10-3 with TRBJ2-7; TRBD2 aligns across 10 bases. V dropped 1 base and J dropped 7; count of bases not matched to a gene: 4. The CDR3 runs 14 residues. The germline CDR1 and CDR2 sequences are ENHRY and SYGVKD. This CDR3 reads CAISELETSGEQYF. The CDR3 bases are TGTGCCATCAGTGAGTTGGAGACTAGCGGGGAGCAGTACTTC.